This T cell receptor (beta chain) was identified in a study of blood T cell repertoires in COVID-19. This CDR3 comprises 14 residues. Germline V gene data show CDR1 as SEHNR and CDR2 as FQNEAQ (reference sequence). The ends were cut back, 4 bases at V and 0 bases at J, with 9 bases in the middle. Method: immunoSEQ multiplex PCR; TCRdb's copy keeps in-frame clones and lacks some. The table records over 600,000 clones, approximately 90% of them present only once. This chain uses TRBV7-9 with TRBJ1-2; D remains unclear. This TCR was sampled from a woman aged 18-30 years with acute or convalescent COVID-19. The sample was peripheral blood. For the CDR3, the DNA is TGTGCCAGCAGCTCGTCCTTGTCTAACTATGGCTACACCTTC. Its translation is CASSSSLSNYGYTF.